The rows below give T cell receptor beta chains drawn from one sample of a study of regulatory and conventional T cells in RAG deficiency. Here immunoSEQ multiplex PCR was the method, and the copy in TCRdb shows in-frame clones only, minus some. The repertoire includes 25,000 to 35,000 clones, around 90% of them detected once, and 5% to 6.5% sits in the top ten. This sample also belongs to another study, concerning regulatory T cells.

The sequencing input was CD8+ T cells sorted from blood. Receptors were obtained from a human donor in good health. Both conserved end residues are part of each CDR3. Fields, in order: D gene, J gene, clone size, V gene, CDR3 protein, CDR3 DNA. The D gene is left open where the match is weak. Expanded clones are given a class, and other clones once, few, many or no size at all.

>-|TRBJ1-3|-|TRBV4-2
CASTDSGNTIYF
TGTGCCAGCACCGACTCTGGAAACACCATATATTTT
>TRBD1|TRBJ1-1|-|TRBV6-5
CASRAGGVQVGAFF
TGTGCCAGCAGGGCAGGGGGCGTCCAAGTCGGAGCTTTCTTT
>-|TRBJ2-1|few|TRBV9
CASSVEGRGVNEQFF
TGTGCCAGCAGCGTAGAGGGCAGGGGGGTCAATGAGCAGTTCTTC
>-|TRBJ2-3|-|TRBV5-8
CASNSIHTDTQYF
TGTGCCAGCAATTCCATCCACACAGATACGCAGTATTTT
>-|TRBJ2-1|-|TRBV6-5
CASSYSTGLGYNEQFF
TGTGCCAGCAGTTACTCCACAGGGTTGGGCTACAATGAGCAGTTCTTC
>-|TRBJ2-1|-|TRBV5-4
CASSLESSYNEQFF
TGTGCCAGCAGCTTGGAGTCCTCCTACAATGAGCAGTTCTTC
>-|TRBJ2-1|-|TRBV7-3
CASSKQGGGEQFF
TGTGCCAGCAGCAAACAGGGGGGGGGTGAGCAGTTCTTC
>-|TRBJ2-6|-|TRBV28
CASSLLGQGTISGANVLTF
TGTGCCAGCAGTTTATTAGGGCAGGGAACAATCTCTGGGGCCAACGTCCTGACTTTC
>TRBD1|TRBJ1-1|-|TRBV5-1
CASSLGQGASTEAFF
TGCGCCAGCAGCTTGGGACAGGGGGCATCGACTGAAGCTTTCTTT
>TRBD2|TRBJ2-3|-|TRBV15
CATSRFSGGEDKDSTDPYSQYF
TGTGCCACCAGCAGATTTAGCGGGGGGGAAGATAAAGACAGCACAGATCCCTACTCGCAGTATTTT
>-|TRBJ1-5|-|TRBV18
CASSPGGVVVPHF
TGTGCCAGCTCACCGGGGGGTGTAGTAGTGCCGCATTTT
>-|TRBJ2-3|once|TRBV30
CAWSTEETDTQYF
TGTGCCTGGAGCACAGAAGAGACAGATACGCAGTATTTT
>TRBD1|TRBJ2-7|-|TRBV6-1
CASSFFSGQAREQYF
TGTGCCAGCAGTTTTTTCTCTGGACAGGCTCGGGAGCAGTACTTC
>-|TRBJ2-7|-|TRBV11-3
CASSPDSSYEQYF
TGTGCCAGCAGCCCGGACAGTTCCTACGAGCAGTACTTC
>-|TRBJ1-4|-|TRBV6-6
CASNLRGGTNEKLFF
TGTGCCAGCAACCTCCGAGGGGGGACTAATGAAAAACTGTTTTTT
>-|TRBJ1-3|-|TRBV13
CASKSPDSSSGNTIYF
TGTGCCAGCAAAAGTCCTGATTCTAGCTCTGGAAACACCATATATTTT
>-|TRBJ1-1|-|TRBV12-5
CASTKDMNTEAFF
TGTGCTAGTACAAAAGACATGAACACTGAAGCTTTCTTT
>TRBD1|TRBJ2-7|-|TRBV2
CASSEGTGVAYEQYF
TGTGCCAGCAGTGAGGGGACAGGGGTCGCCTACGAGCAGTACTTC
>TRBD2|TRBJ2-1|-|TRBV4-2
CASSQFAGAEYNEQFF
TGTGCCAGCAGCCAATTTGCGGGAGCGGAGTACAATGAGCAGTTCTTC
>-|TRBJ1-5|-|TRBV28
CAGSGRNSNQPQHF
TGTGCCGGTTCCGGACGGAATAGCAATCAGCCCCAGCATTTT
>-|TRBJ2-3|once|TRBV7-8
CASSLAPLATDTQYF
TGTGCCAGCAGCTTAGCGCCGCTAGCGACAGATACGCAGTATTTT
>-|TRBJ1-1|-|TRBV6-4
CASSDPRDYHEAFF
TGTGCCAGCAGTGACCCCCGGGATTATCATGAAGCTTTCTTT
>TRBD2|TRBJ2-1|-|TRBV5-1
CASSFTSANNEQFF
TGCGCCAGCAGCTTCACTAGCGCTAACAATGAGCAGTTCTTC
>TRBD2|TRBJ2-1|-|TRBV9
CASSSGSHNEQFF
TGTGCCAGCTCTAGCGGGAGCCACAATGAGCAGTTCTTC
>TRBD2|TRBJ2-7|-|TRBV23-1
CASTTTSVFSYEQYF
TGCGCCAGCACCACAACTAGCGTCTTCTCCTACGAGCAGTACTTC
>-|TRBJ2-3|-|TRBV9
CASSAGDTDTQYF
TGTGCCAGCAGCGCCGGGGACACAGATACGCAGTATTTT
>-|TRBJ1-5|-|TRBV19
CASSIGGNSNQPQHF
TGTGCCAGTAGTATAGGAGGGAATAGCAATCAGCCCCAGCATTTT
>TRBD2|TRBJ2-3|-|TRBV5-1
CASSLEGLADATDTQYF
TGCGCCAGCAGCTTGGAGGGACTAGCGGATGCCACAGATACGCAGTATTTT
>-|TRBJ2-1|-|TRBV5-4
CASFEQGGDNEQFF
TGTGCCAGTTTTGAACAGGGTGGAGACAATGAGCAGTTCTTC
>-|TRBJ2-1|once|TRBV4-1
CASGDGSYNEQFF
TGCGCCAGCGGCGACGGATCCTACAATGAGCAGTTCTTC
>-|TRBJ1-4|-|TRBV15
CATSRGGLNEKLFF
TGTGCCACCAGCAGAGGAGGTCTTAATGAAAAACTGTTTTTT
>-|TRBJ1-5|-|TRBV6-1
CASSEGRSGRGQHF
TGTGCCAGCAGTGAAGGCAGATCGGGGAGGGGGCAGCATTTT
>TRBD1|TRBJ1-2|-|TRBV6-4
CASSDSRTGYGYTF
TGTGCCAGCAGTGACTCCCGGACAGGCTATGGCTACACCTTC
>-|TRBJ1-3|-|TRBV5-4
CASSLDDAGSGNTIYF
TGTGCCAGCAGCCTCGATGACGCCGGCTCTGGAAACACCATATATTTT
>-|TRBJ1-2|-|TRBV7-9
CASSYSGEGINYGYTF
TGTGCCAGCAGCTATTCAGGAGAGGGAATTAACTATGGCTACACCTTC
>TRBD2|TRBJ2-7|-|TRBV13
CASSPVGSGRAESYEQYF
TGTGCCAGCAGCCCCGTTGGTAGCGGGAGGGCCGAGTCCTACGAGCAGTACTTC
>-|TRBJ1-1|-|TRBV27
CASSSQGVISYTEAFF
TGTGCCAGCAGTTCGCAAGGAGTGATTTCTTACACTGAAGCTTTCTTT
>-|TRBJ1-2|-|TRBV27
CASSLSKVDLSISDGYTF
TGTGCCAGCAGTTTATCAAAGGTAGACCTTTCCATTTCAGATGGCTACACCTTC
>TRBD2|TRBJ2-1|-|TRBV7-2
CASSLARSSGDYNEQFF
TGTGCCAGCAGCTTAGCGAGGAGTAGCGGGGACTACAATGAGCAGTTCTTC
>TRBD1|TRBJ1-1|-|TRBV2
CASTGTVNTEAFF
TGTGCCAGCACGGGGACAGTGAACACTGAAGCTTTCTTT
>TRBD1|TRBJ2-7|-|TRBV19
CASSIGQGAYEQYF
TGTGCCAGTAGTATCGGACAGGGAGCCTACGAGCAGTACTTC
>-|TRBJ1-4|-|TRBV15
CATSRGEEGFGEKLFF
TGTGCCACCAGCAGAGGGGAGGAGGGGTTCGGTGAAAAACTGTTTTTT
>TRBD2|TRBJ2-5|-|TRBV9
CASSVGTSAQETQYF
TGTGCCAGCAGCGTGGGTACTAGCGCCCAAGAGACCCAGTACTTC
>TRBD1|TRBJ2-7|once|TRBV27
CASRDRGRIIF
TGTGCCAGCAGGGACAGGGGGAGAATCATCTTC
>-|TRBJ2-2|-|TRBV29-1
CSAPGDTGELFF
TGCAGCGCCCCGGGGGACACCGGGGAGCTGTTTTTT
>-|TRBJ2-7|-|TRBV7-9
CASSLDVVSYEQYF
TGTGCCAGCAGCTTAGATGTAGTATCCTACGAGCAGTACTTC
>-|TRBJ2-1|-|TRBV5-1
CASSLSGSSYNEQFF
TGCGCCAGCAGCTTGTCGGGGAGCTCCTACAATGAGCAGTTCTTC